This entry features one T cell receptor beta chain sequence. The source of the sample is a study of blood T cell repertoires in COVID-19. In the study overall: Donors in the United States, Italy and Spain gave samples during acute or convalescent COVID-19. T cells, B-cell-depleted T cells, or PBMCs provided the cDNA or gDNA that served as material.

CDR3 length: 12 residues. The germline V gene encodes CDR1 SGHDT and CDR2 YYEEEE. Between the trimmed V and J ends, which lost 0 bases and 6 bases, there was a span of 5 bases. In the source study's methods: Reference gene primers were amplified, and this amplification served to estimate nucleated cell counts. Here immunoSEQ multiplex PCR was the method, and the copy in TCRdb shows in-frame clones only, minus some. The V and J calls and clone size come from that table; D and trimming were worked out from the DNA. The table includes 180,000 or so clones, approximately 86% detected once. What was sequenced was peripheral blood. The chain employs TRBV5-6 and TRBJ2-3, with TRBD2 as a possible D gene (5 bases). The clonotype comes from a man aged 55 to 70 who had recovered from COVID-19. The CDR3 is CASSLGGDTQYF. The CDR3 region has the DNA TGTGCCAGCAGCTTGGGCGGGGATACGCAGTATTTT.